Each of the 4 T cell receptor beta chains below was sequenced from the same sample in a study of regulatory T cells in long-lasting Graves disease. The authors built TCR beta libraries using iRepertoire HTBI primers and Arm-PCR of CDR3 regions. MiXCR, run by TCRdb on the multiplex PCR reads, gives a single entry per CDR3 protein. The table has around 500,000 distinct CDR3 sequences, about 16% seen once. The time point was: newly diagnosed GD, antithyroid drugs for less than 3 months. PBMC RNA served as the TCR library source. The sample was also linked to a second study, of T cells in Graves' hyperthyroidism and ophthalmopathy.

The material sequenced was peripheral blood mononuclear cells (PBMCs), taken at new diagnosis, from a patient treated with antithyroid drugs. These receptors came from a woman aged 40 to 65 with Graves disease.

This clonotype appeared many times. The CDR3 sequence: CATSVPGLPGYTF. Here the CDR3 DNA reads TGTGCCACCAGCGTTCCGGGACTCCCTGGCTACACCTTC. This chain connects TRBV15 to TRBJ1-2; perhaps TRBD1 as D (5 bases). The V and J ends lost 5 bases and 7 bases respectively, with 14 bases between them. The CDR3 spans 13 residues. Looked up from germline, CDR1 is LNHNV and CDR2 is YYDKDF (reference sequence).

The chain is built from TRBV27 and TRBJ1-5; 7 positions match TRBD1. The J segment lost 6 bases and the V segment lost 2 bases, leaving 1 base of the junction unmatched. CDR1 and CDR2 (germline): MNHEY, SMNVEV (reference sequence). This CDR3 comprises 13 residues. DNA for the CDR3: TGTGCCAGCAGTTTAAAGGGGGCTCAGCCCCAGCATTTT. Translated: CASSLKGAQPQHF.

This clonotype was seen many times. The genes are TRBV12-3 or TRBV12-4 and TRBJ1-2; 9 nucleotides line up with TRBD1. CDR3 size: 15 residues. Trimming took 6 bases from V and 2 from J; bases not matched to a gene: 7. The CDR3 DNA reads TGTGCCAGCAGCCCCGGGGACAGGGCGAACTATGGCTACACCTTC. This codes for CASSPGDRANYGYTF.

V gene TRBV5-4 combines with J gene TRBJ1-1, with 8 bases identical to TRBD1. Unmatched junction bases numbered 9, after V lost 4 bases and J lost 1 base. Germline CDR1 reads SGHNT; CDR2 reads YYREEE (reference sequence). The CDR3 length is 16 residues. The CDR3 DNA reads as TGTGCCAGCAGCCCTAGCCTCGGGACAGGGAACACTGAAGCTTTCTTT. It codes for CASSPSLGTGNTEAFF.